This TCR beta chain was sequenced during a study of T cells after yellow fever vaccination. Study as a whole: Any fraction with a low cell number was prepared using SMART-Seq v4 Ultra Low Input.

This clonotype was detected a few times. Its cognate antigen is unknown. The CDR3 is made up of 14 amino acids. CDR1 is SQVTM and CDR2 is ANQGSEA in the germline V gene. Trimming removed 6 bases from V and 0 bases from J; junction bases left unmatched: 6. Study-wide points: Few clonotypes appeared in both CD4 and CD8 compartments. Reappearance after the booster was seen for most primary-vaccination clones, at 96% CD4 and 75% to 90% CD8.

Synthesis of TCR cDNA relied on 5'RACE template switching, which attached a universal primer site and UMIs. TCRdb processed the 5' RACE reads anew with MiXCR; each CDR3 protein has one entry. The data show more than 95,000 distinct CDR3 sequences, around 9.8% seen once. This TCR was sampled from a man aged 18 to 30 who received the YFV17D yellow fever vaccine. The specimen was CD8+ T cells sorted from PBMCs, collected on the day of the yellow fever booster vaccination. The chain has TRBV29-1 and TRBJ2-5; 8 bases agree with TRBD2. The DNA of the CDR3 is TGCAGCGTAGAATTAGCGGGGCACCAAGAGACCCAGTACTTC. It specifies CSVELAGHQETQYF.